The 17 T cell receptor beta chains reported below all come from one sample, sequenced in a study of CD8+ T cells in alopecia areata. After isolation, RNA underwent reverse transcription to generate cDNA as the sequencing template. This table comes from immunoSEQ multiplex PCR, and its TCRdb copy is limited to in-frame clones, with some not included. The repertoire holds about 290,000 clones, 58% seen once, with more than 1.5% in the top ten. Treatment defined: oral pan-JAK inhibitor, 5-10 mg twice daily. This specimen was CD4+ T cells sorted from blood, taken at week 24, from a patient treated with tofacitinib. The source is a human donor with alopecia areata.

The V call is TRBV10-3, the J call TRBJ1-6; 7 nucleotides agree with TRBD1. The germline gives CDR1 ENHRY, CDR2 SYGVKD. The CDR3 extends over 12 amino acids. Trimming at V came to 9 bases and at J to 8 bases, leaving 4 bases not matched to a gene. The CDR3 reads CAIQGSDSPLHF. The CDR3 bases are TGTGCCATACAGGGGTCCGATTCACCCCTCCACTTT.

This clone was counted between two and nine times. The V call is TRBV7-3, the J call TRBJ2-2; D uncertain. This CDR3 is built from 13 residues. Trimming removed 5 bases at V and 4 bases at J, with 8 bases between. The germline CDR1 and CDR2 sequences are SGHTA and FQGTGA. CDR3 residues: CASSLTGTGELFF. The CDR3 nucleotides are TGTGCCAGCAGCCTGACGGGCACCGGGGAGCTGTTTTTT.

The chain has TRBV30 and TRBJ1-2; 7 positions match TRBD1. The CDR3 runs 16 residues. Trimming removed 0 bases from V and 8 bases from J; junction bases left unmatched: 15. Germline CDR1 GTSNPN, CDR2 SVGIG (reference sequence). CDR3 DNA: TGTGCCTGGAGTGTAACCGCCTTGAAGGGGGCCTACGGCTACACCTTC. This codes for CAWSVTALKGAYGYTF.

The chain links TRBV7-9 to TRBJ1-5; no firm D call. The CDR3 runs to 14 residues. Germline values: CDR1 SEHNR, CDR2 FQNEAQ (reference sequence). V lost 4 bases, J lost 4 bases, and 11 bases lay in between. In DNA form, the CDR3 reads TGTGCCAGCAGCTCGTCGCTGGGGAATCAGCCCCAGCATTTT. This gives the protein CASSSSLGNQPQHF. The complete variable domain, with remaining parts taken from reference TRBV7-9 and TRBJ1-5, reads DTGVSQNPRHKITKRGQNVTFRCDPISEHNRLYWYRQTLGQGPEFLTYFQNEAQLEKSRLLSDRFSAERPKGSFSTLEIQRTEQGDSAMYLCASSSSLGNQPQHFGDGTRLSIL.

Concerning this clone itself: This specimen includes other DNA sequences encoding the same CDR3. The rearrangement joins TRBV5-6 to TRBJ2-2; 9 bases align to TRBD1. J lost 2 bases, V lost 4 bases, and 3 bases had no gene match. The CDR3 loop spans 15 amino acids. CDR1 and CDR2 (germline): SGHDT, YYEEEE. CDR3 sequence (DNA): TGTGCCAGCAGCCGAACAGGGGGCAACACCGGGGAGCTGTTTTTT. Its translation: CASSRTGGNTGELFF.

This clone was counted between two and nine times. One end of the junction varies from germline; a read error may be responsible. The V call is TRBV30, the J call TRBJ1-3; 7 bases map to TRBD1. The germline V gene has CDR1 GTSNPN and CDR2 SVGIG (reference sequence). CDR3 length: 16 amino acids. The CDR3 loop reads CAWGVHPTGVVNTIYF. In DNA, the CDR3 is TGTGCCTGGGGTGTACATCCCACAGGGGTCGTCAACACCATATATTTT.

The CDR3 DNA reads as TGCAGCGTTGTACGGCTCTCCCCGGGACAGGTGGCCTACGAGCAGTACTTC. Translated: CSVVRLSPGQVAYEQYF. This chain joins TRBV29-1 and TRBJ2-7, with TRBD1 identical over 8 bases. This CDR3 has 17 amino acids. Germline V lookup: CDR1 SQVTM, CDR2 ANQGSEA. The V and J ends lost 4 bases and 2 bases, in that order; junction bases with no gene match: 16.

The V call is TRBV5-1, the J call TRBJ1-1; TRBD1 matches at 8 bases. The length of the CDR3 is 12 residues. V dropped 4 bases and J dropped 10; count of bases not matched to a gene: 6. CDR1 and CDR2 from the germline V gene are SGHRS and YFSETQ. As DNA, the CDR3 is TGCGCCAGCAGCCGCGGACAGGGAGGAGCTTTCTTT. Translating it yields CASSRGQGGAFF.

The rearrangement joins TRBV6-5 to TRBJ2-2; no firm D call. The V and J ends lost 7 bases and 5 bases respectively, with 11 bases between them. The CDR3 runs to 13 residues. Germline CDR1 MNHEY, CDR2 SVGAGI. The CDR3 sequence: CASMKAETGELFF. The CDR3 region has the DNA TGTGCCAGCATGAAGGCGGAGACCGGGGAGCTGTTTTTT.

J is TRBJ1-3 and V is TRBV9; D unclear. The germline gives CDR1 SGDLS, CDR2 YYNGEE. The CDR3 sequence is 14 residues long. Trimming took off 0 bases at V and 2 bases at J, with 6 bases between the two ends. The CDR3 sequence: CASSVEVAGNTIYF. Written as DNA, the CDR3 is TGTGCCAGCAGCGTAGAAGTGGCTGGAAACACCATATATTTT.

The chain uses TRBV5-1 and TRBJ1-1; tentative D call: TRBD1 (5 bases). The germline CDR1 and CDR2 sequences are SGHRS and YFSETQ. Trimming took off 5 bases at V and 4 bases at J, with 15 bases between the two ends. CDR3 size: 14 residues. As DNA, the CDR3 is TGCGCCAGCAGAGGGGTGGCAGGGAGCACTGAAGCTTTCTTT. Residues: CASRGVAGSTEAFF.

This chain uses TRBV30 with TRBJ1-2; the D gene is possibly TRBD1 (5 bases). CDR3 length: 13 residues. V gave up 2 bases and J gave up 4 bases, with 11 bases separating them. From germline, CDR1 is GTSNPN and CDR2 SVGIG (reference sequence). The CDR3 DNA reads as TGTGCCTGGAGTAAGCAGGGTCTCTATGGCTACACCTTC. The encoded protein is CAWSKQGLYGYTF.

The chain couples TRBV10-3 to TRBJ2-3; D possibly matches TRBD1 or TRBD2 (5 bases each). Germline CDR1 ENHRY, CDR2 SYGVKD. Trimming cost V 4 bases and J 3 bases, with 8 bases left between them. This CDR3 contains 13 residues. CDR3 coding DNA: TGTGCCATCAGTGGGGGACCAACAGATACGCAGTATTTT. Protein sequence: CAISGGPTDTQYF.

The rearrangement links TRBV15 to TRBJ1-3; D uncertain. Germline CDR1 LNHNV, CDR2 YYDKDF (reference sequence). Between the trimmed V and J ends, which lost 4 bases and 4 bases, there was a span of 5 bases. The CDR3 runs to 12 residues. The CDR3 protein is CATSTWGNTIYF. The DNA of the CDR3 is TGTGCCACCAGCACTTGGGGAAACACCATATATTTT.

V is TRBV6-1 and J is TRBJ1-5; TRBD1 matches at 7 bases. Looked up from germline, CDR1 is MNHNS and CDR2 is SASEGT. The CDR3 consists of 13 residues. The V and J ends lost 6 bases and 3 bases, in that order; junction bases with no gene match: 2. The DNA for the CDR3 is TGTGCCAGCAGCGACAGGGTCAATCAGCCCCAGCATTTT. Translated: CASSDRVNQPQHF.

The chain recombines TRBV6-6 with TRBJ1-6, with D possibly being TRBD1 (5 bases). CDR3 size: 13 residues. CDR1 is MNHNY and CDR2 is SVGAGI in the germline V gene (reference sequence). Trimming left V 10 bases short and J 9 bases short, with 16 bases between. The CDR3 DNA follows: TGTGCCACCCGGGAGGGAGGGGTTTCACCCCTCCACTTT. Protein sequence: CATREGGVSPLHF.

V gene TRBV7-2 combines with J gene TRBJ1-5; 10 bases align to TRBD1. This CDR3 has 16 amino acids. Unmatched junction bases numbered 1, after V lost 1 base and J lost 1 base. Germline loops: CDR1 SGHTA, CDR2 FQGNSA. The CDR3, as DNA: TGTGCCAGCAGCTTAGGACAGGGGGCGAGCAATCAGCCCCAGCATTTT. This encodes CASSLGQGASNQPQHF.